This T cell receptor beta chain originates from a study of vaccination and CD4 T cells after COVID-19. For the study at large: Post-COVID sampling occurred a median about 100 days after diagnosis (range 35 to 161). The authors gave control cultures a CEFX pool, an HIV-1 Nef pool, or no peptide. Study-wide points: Nearly all convalescent vaccine-specific clones, 304 of 307, recognized only SARS-CoV-2 spike.

The CDR3 totals 12 residues. Germline CDR1 DFQATT, CDR2 SNEGSKA (reference sequence). V was cut by 5 bases and J by 4 bases, with 9 bases left in between. Sequencing of DNA taken from cultured CD4+ T cells relied on the Oncomine TCR Beta short-read assay. TCRdb recomputed calls from the PCR reads with MiXCR, one row per CDR3 protein. The sample carries 5,000 to 6,000 distinct CDR3 sequences, under 35% recorded once. The treatment: roughly nine-day PBMC culture with coronavirus spike peptide pools or control peptides (ViraFEST assay). It was before the COVID-19 pandemic (2011-2018) that the unexposed donor's CD4+ T cells were collected. ViraFEST used peptide pools to expand antigen-specific T cells and subsequently sequenced their TCRs. This clonotype was recorded a few times. Its antigen is unknown.

The sample was CD4+ T cells from blood, cultured in vitro. This sequence was found in a human donor in good health. V and J are TRBV20-1 and TRBJ1-5; no reliable D call. The DNA of the CDR3 is TGCAGTGCTCGTAATAGTAATCAGCCCCAGCATTTT. It translates to CSARNSNQPQHF.